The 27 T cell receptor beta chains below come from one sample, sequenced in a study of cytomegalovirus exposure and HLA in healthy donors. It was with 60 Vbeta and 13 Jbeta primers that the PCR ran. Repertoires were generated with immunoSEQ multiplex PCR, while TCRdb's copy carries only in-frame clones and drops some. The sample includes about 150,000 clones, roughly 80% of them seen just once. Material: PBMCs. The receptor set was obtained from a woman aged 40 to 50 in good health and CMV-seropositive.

CDR3 sequence reads: CASRLGSYEQYF. CDR3 in DNA: TGTGCCAGCCGCCTAGGCTCCTACGAGCAGTACTTC. This chain uses TRBV2 with TRBJ2-7; D not resolved. V lost 8 bases and J 0 bases, leaving 8 bases between the germline ends. Germline CDR1 reads SNHLY; CDR2 reads FYNNEI. CDR3 length: 12 amino acids.

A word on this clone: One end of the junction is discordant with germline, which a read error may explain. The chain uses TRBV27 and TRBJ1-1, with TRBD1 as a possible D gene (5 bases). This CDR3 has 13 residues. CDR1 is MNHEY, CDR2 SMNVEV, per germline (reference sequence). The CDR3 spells CASNKPGFTEVFF. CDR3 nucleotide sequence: TGTGCCAGCAACAAGCCAGGGTTCACTGAAGTTTTCTTT.

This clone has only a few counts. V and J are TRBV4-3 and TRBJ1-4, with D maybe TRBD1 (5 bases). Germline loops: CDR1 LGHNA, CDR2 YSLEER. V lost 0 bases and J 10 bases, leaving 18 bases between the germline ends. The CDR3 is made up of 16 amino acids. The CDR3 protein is CASSQEPGLSHGKLFF. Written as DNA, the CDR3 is TGCGCCAGCAGCCAAGAACCGGGACTCTCTCACGGAAAACTGTTTTTT.

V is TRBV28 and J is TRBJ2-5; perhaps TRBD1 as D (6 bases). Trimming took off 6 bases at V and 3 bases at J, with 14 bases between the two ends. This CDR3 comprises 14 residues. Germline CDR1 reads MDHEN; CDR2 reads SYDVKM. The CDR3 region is CASRPGQLEETQYF. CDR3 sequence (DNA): TGTGCCAGCAGACCGGGACAACTCGAAGAGACCCAGTACTTC.

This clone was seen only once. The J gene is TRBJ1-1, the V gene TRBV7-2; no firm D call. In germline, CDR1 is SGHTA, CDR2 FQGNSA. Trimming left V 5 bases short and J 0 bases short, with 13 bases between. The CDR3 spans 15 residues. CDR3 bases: TGTGCCAGCAGCCTCTCTACGGGTCTGAACACTGAAGCTTTCTTT. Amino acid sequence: CASSLSTGLNTEAFF.

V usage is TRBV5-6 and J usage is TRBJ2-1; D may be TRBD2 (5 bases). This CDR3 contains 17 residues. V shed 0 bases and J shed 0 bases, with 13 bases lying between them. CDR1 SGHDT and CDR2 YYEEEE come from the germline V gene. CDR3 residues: CASSLGTRRGSYNEQFF. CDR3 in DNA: TGTGCCAGCAGCTTGGGTACTAGGAGAGGCTCCTACAATGAGCAGTTCTTC.

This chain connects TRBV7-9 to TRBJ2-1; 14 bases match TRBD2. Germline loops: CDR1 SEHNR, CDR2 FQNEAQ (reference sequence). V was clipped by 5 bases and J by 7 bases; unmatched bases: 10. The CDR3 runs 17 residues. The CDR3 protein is CASSHLKGLAGVNEQFF. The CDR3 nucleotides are TGTGCCAGCAGCCATCTTAAGGGACTAGCGGGAGTTAATGAGCAGTTCTTC.

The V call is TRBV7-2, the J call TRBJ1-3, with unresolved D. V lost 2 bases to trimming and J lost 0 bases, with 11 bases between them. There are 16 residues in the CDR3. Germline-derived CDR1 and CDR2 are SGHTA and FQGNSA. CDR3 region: CASSLRWQDSGNTIYF. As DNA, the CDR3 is TGTGCCAGCAGCTTAAGGTGGCAGGACTCTGGAAACACCATATATTTT.

The CDR3 bases are TGTGCCAGCAGCCTGAAATCAATATTCGGCACTGAAGCTTTCTTT. It is translated as CASSLKSIFGTEAFF. The chain recombines TRBV7-8 with TRBJ1-1; D remains unclear. Trimming left V 5 bases short and J 4 bases short, with 17 bases between. The CDR3 loop spans 15 amino acids. The germline V gene encodes CDR1 SGHVS and CDR2 FQNEAQ.

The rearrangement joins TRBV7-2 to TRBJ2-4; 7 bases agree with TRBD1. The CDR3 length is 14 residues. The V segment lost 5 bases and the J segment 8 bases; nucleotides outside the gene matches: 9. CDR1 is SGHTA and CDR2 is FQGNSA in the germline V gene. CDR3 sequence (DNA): TGTGCCAGCAGCACGGACAGGCGAAGGCACATTCAGTACTTC. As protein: CASSTDRRRHIQYF.

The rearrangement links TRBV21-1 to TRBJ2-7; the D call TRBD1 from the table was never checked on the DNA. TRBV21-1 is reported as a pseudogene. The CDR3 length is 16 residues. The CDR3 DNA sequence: TGTGCCAGCAGCAAATTCAAGGGGAAAGGGCGTCGCGAGCAGTACTTC. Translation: CASSKFKGKGRREQYF.

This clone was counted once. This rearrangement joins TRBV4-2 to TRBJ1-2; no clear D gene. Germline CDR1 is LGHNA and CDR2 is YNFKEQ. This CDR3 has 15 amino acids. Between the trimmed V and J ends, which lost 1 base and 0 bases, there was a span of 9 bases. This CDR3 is CASSQGTEANYGYTF. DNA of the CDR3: TGTGCCAGCAGCCAAGGAACAGAAGCTAACTATGGCTACACCTTC.

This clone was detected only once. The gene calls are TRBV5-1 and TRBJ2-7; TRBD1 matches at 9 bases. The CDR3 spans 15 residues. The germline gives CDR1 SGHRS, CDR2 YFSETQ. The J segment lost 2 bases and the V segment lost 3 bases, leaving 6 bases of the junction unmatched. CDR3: CASSWAGQGTYEQYF. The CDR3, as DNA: TGCGCCAGCAGCTGGGCCGGACAGGGGACCTACGAGCAGTACTTC.

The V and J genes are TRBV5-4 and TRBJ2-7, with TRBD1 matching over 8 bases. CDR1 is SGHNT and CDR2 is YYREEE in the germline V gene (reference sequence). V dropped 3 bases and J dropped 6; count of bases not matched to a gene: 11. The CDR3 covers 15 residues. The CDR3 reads CASSSVGQGKSEQYF. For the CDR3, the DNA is TGTGCCAGCAGCTCGGTCGGACAGGGAAAAAGCGAGCAGTACTTC.

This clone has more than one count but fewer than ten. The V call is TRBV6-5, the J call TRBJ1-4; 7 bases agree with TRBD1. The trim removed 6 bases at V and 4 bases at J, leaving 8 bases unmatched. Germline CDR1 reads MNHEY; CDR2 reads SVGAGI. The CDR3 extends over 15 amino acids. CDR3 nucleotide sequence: TGTGCCAGCAGCACGACAGGGTCTCATAATGAAAAACTGTTTTTT. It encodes CASSTTGSHNEKLFF.

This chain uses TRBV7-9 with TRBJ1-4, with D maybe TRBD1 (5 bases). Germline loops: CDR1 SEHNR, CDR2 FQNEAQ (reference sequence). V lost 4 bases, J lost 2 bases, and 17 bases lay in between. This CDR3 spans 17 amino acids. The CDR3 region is CASSWRRGFVTNEKLFF. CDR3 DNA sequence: TGTGCCAGCAGCTGGCGGCGGGGCTTCGTGACTAATGAAAAACTGTTTTTT.

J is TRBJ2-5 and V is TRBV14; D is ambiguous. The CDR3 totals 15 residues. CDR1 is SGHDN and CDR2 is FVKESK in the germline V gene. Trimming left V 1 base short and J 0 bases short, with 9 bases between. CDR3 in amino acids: CASSQVVGYQETQYF. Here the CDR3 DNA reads TGTGCCAGCAGCCAAGTCGTCGGGTACCAAGAGACCCAGTACTTC.

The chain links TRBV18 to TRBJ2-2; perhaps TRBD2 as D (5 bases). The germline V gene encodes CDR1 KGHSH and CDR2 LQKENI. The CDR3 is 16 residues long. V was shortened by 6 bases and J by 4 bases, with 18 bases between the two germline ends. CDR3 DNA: TGTGCCAGCTCGCTCGTTCCGGGAAGTGGCACCGGGGAGCTGTTTTTT. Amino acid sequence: CASSLVPGSGTGELFF. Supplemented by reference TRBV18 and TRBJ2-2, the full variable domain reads NAGVMQNPRHLVRRRGQEARLRCSPMKGHSHVYWYRQLPEEGLKFMVYLQKENIIDESGMPKERFSAEFPKEGPSILRIQQVVRGDSAAYFCASSLVPGSGTGELFFGEGSRLTVL.

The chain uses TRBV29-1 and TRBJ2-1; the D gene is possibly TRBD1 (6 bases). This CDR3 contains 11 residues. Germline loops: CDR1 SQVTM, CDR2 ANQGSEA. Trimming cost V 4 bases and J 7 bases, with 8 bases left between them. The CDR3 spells CSVGGLNEQFF. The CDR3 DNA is TGCAGCGTTGGGGGGCTAAATGAGCAGTTCTTC.

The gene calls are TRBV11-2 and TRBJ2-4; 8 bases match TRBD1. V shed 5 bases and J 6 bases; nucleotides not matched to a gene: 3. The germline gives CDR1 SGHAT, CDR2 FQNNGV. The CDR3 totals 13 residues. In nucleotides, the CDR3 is TGTGCCAGCAGCCAGGACAGGGTAAACATTCAGTACTTC. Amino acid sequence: CASSQDRVNIQYF.

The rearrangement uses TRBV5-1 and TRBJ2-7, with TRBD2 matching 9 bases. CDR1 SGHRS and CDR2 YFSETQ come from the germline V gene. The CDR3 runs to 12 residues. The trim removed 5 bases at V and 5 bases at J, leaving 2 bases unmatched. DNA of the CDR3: TGCGCCAGCAGGGCGGGGGGGGACGAGCAGTACTTC. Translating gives CASRAGGDEQYF.

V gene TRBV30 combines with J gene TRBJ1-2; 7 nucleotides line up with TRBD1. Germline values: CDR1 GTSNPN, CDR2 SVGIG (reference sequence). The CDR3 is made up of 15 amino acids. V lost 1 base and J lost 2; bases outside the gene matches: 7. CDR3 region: CAWSAEGAWNYGYTF. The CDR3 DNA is TGTGCCTGGAGTGCGGAGGGGGCGTGGAACTATGGCTACACCTTC.

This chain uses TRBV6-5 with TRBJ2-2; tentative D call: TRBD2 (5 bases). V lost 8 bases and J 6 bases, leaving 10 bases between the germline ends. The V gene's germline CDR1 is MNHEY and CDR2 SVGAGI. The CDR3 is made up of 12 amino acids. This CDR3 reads CASSGSSGELFF. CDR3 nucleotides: TGTGCCAGCTCGGGGTCCTCCGGGGAGCTGTTTTTT.

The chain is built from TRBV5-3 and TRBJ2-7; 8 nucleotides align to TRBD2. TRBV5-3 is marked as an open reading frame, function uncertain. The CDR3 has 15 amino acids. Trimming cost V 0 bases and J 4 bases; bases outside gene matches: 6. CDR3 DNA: TGTGCCAGAAGCTTGGAACTAGCGGAACCTTACGAGCAGTACTTC. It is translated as CARSLELAEPYEQYF.

The CDR3 sequence: CASSPQSGGDVGNTIYF. CDR3 nucleotide sequence: TGTGCCAGCAGTCCCCAATCGGGGGGCGATGTTGGAAACACCATATATTTT. The chain couples TRBV28 to TRBJ1-3; maybe TRBD1 (6 bases). Looked up from germline, CDR1 is MDHEN and CDR2 is SYDVKM. Trimming cost V 5 bases and J 3 bases, with 20 bases left between them. The CDR3 covers 17 residues.

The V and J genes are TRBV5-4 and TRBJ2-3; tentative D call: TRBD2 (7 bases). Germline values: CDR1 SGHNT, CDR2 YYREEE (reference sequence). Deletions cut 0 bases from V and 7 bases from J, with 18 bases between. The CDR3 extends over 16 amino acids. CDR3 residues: CASSLVLGGGVYTQYF. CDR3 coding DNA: TGTGCCAGCAGCTTGGTACTAGGAGGGGGGGTTTATACGCAGTATTTT. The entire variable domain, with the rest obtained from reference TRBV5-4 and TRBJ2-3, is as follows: ETGVTQSPTHLIKTRGQQVTLRCSSQSGHNTVSWYQQALGQGPQFIFQYYREEENGRGNFPPRFSGLQFPNYSSELNVNALELDDSALYLCASSLVLGGGVYTQYFGPGTRLTVL.

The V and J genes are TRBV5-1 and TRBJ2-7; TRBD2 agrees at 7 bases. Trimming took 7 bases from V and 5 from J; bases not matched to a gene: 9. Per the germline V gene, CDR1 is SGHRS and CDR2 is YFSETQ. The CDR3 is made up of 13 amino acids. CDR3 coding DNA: TGCGCCAGCGGAACCGGGACTAACAACGAGCAGTACTTC. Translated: CASGTGTNNEQYF. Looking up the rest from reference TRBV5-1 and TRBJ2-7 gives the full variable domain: KAGVTQTPRYLIKTRGQQVTLSCSPISGHRSVSWYQQTPGQGLQFLFEYFSETQRNKGNFPGRFSGRQFSNSRSEMNVSTLELGDSALYLCASGTGTNNEQYFGPGTRLTVT.